This T cell receptor (beta chain) is drawn from a study of T cell changes during pregnancy in multiple sclerosis. CDR3 length: 16 residues. Unmatched junction bases numbered 8, after V lost 5 bases and J lost 3 bases. Germline V lookup: CDR1 SEHNR, CDR2 FQNEAQ (reference sequence). The repertoire was sequenced with immunoSEQ multiplex PCR; TCRdb's copy has only in-frame clones and lacks some. The table records around 30,000 clones, 89% of them present only once. This TCR was recovered from a female donor with multiple sclerosis, enrolled in a pregnancy study. The sequences come from CD4+ T cells from peripheral blood mononuclear cells, collected in the second trimester of pregnancy. The rearrangement joins TRBV7-9 to TRBJ2-2, with 8 nucleotides matching TRBD1. CDR3 bases: TGTGCCAGCAGCGGCCGACAGGGGTCGGACACCGGGGAGCTGTTTTTT. Protein sequence: CASSGRQGSDTGELFF.